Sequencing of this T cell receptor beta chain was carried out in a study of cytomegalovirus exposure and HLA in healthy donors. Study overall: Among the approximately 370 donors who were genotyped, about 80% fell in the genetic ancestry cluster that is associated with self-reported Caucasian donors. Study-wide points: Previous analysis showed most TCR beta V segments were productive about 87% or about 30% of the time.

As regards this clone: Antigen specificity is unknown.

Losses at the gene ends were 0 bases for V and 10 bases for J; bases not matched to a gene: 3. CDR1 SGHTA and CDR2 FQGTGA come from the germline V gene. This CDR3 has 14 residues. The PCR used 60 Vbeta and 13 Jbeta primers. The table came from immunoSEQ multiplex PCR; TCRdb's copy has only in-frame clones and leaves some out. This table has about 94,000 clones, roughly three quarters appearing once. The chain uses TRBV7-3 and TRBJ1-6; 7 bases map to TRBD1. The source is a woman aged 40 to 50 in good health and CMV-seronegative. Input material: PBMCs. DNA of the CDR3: TGTGCCAGCAGCTTAACAGGGGGCCGCTCACCCCTCCACTTT. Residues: CASSLTGGRSPLHF.